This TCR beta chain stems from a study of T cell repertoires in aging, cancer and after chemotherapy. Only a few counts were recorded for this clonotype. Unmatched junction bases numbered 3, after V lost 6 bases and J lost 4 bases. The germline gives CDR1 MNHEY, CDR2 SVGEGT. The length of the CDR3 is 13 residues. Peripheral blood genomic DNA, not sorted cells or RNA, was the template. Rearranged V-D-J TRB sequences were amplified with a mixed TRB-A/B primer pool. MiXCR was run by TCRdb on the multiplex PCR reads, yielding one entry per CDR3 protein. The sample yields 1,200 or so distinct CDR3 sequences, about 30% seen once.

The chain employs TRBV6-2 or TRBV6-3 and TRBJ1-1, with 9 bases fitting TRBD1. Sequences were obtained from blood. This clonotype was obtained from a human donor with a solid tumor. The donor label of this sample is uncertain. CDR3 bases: TGTGCCAGCAGAGGACAGGGGATCACTGAAGCTTTCTTT. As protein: CASRGQGITEAFF.